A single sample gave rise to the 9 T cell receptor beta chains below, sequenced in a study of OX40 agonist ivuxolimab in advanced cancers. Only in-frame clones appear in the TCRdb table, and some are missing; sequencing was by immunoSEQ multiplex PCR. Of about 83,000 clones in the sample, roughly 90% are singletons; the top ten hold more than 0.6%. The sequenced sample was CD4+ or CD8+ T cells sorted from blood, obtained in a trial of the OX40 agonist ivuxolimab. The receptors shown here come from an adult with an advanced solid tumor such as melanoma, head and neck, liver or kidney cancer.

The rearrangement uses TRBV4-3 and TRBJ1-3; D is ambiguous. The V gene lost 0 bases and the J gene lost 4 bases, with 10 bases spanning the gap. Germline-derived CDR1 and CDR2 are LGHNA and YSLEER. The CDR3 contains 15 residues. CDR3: CASSQDLAGGNTIYF. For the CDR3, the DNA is TGCGCCAGCAGCCAAGATCTGGCCGGGGGAAACACCATATATTTT.

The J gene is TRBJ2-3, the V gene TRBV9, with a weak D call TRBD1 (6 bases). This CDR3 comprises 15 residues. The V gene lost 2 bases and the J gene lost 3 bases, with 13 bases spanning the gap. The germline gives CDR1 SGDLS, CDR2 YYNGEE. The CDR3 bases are TGTGCCAGCAGCGTGGCAGGGGTGGGTACAGATACGCAGTATTTT. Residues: CASSVAGVGTDTQYF. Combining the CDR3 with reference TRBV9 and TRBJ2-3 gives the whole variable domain DSGVTQTPKHLITATGQRVTLRCSPRSGDLSVYWYQQSLDQGLQFLIQYYNGEERAKGNILERFSAQQFPDLHSELNLSSLELGDSALYFCASSVAGVGTDTQYFGPGTRLTVL.

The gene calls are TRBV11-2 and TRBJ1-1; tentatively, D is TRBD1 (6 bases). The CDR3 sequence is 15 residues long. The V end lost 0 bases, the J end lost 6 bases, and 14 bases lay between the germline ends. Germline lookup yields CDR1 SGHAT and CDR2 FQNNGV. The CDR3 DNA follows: TGTGCCAGCAGCTTAGATCTCCGGGACAACTCTGAAGCTTTCTTT. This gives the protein CASSLDLRDNSEAFF.

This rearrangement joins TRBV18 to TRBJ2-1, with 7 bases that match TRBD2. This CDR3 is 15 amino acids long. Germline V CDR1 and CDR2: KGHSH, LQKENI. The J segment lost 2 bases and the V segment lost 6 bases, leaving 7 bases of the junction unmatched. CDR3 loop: CASSPDSGAYNEQFF. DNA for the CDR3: TGTGCCAGCTCCCCCGACAGCGGGGCCTACAATGAGCAGTTCTTC.

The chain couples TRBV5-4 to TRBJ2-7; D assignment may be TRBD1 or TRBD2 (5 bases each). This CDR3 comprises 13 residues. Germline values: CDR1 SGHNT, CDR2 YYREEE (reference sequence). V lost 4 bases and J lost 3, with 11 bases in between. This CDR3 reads CASSRDTGYEQYF. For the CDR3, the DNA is TGTGCCAGCAGCCGGGATACAGGCTACGAGCAGTACTTC.

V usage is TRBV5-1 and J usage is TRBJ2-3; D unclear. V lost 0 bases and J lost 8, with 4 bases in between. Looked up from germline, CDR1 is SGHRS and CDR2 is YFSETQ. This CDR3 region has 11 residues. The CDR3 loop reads CASSLDLTQYF. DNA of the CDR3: TGCGCCAGCAGCTTGGATCTTACGCAGTATTTT.

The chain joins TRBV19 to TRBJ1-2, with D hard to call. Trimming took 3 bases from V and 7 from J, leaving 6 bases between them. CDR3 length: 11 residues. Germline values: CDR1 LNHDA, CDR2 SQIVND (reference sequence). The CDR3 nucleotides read TGTGCCAGTAGTATTTTCGGTGGCTACACCTTC. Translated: CASSIFGGYTF.

This chain's CDR3 is CASSLESLAGRTGELFF. The CDR3 DNA sequence: TGCGCCAGCAGCTTGGAGTCCCTAGCGGGACGCACCGGGGAGCTGTTTTTT. This chain connects TRBV5-1 to TRBJ2-2; TRBD2 agrees at 9 bases. CDR1 and CDR2 from the germline V gene are SGHRS and YFSETQ. CDR3 length equals 17 residues. With 0 bases clipped from V and 4 bases from J, the junction kept 7 bases outside the gene matches.

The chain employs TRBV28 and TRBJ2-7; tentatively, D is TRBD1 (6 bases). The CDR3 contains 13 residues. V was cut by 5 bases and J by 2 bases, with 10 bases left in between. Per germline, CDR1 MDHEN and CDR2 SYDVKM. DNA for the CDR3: TGTGCCAGCAGTCCCGGGACAACCTACGAGCAGTACTTC. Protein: CASSPGTTYEQYF.